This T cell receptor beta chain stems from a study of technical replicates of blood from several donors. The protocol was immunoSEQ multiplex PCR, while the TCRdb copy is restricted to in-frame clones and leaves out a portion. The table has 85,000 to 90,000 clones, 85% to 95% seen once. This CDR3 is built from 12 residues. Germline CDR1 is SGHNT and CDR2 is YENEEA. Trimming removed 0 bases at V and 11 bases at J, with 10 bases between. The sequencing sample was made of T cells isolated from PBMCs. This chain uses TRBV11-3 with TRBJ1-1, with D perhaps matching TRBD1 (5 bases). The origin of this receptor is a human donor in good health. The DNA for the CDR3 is TGTGCCAGCAGCTTAGAGGGGGGGGACGCTTTCTTT. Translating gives CASSLEGGDAFF.